The present T cell receptor (beta chain) was sequenced within a study of shared clonotypes between healthy human individuals (dated by TCRdb to about 2020). At the level of the whole study: A couple of women and a few men aged 18 to 49 years were included in the cohort. For each donor, CD4 naive and CD4 memory were each given three plates, CD8 naive was given two plates, and CD8 memory was given one plate. To estimate repertoire size and how much clonotypes are shared between individuals, the study performed deep sequencing of blood TCR repertoires from a few healthy adults. Libraries were prepared and TCR repertoires were sequenced by different laboratories using diverse techniques, in order to increase sequencing depth and limit assay-specific biases. Per donor, leukapheresis produced somewhere between about 0.8 and 9.5 billion PBMCs.

What the research found in general, with its limitations: Only blood was sampled, and tissue TCR repertoires likely differ from those in blood. Rarefaction of sorted-subset datasets indicated incomplete sequencing despite the large sequencing depth. The small number of donors limited the genetic and exposure-history diversity represented. Larger estimated clonotype richness was generally found for naive subsets than for memory subsets. Based on pairwise subsampling, the degree of clonotype sharing among donors was expected to be affected by sequencing depth. Higher generation probabilities were observed for clonotypes shared by all four sorted-subset donors than for non-shared clonotypes. Around 5% of naive CD4, 3% to 3.5% of naive CD8, about 2.4% of memory CD4, and more than 0.35% of memory CD8 clonotypes were shared across a few donors.

Using the deep immunoSEQ assay, multiplex PCR amplified TCR CDR3 regions from genomic DNA. For each cell subset, the extracted genomic DNA was distributed evenly across all wells of several immunoSEQ 96-well plates, and each plate served as one replicate. For sorted subsets, roughly 190 ng of genomic DNA, equivalent to 25,000 to 35,000 T cell genomes, went into each replicate PCR. The purified libraries were quantified using a Qubit 3.0 fluorometer, sized with a Bioanalyzer 2100, and then quantified again using the KAPA Library Quantification kit. Every immunoSEQ 96-well plate was sequenced on a dedicated single-read 150-cycle Illumina NextSeq 550 flow cell. The authors' analysis ran thus. Because the immunoSEQ output included only junctional sequences and no quality scores, the filtering could not be the same as the filtering used for full-length reads. To assign V/J genes and CDR3, sequences were annotated using PyIR, a Python wrapper for IgBLAST v1.9, with IMGT germline references. Reads were removed for weak V/J assignments (E-value above 1e-6), missing CDR3, stop codons, out-of-frame junctions, or ambiguous translated residues. A V3J clonotype was defined by an identical inferred V gene, J gene, and CDR3 amino acid sequence. Percentage overlap between repertoires was calculated by dividing the number of shared unique clonotypes by the size of the smaller repertoire. RTK rarefaction, the Chao1 estimator, and Recon v2.1 estimates of unobserved clonotypes were used to assess repertoire richness. For all TCRbeta clonotypes obtained by the gDNA method from a few donors, generation probabilities were computed with OLGA. As stored in TCRdb, this immuneACCESS dataset retains in-frame rearrangements with V and J assigned. A fraction of the clones does not appear; measured against another copy, unresolved V genes explain less than half of the discrepancy, and the remainder lacks a known reason. D and trimming come from the DNA, and the V and J calls and clone size come from that table. The table for this sample lists roughly 2.6 million clones; around 90% of them were counted only once. More than 0.12% of the sample comes from the top ten.

Spanning cysteine to phenylalanine, the CDR3 consists of 17 amino acids. Only CDR3 DNA remains: 51 bases, in frame from the first base. CDR1 KGHSH and CDR2 LQKENI are derived from the germline V gene. V loses 0 bases, J loses 1 base, and the germline ends lie 15 bases apart. Of note for this clone: It has no known antigen specificity. No base quality values were provided; no much bigger clone lies one nucleotide off.

The donors were healthy, HIV-negative adults with no recently reported acute infections or vaccinations. All donors were Caucasian adults living in Nashville, Tennessee, USA. Magnetic negative selection was used to enrich CD4+ T cells, after which naive cells were positively selected on CD45RA and the negative fraction became the memory subset. After blood collection by leukapheresis, PBMCs were isolated using Ficoll-Histopaque density gradient centrifugation and then cryopreserved in the vapor phase of liquid nitrogen. Purity and quantity of every magnetically sorted T cell population were checked by analytical flow cytometry. Genomic DNA was isolated from every sorted fraction and measured by UV absorbance on a Nanodrop 2000c.

The sequence derives from a man aged 18-30 years in good health. Sequencing was performed on naive CD4+ T cells sorted from blood. In the paper's terms, the cell subset or site label means: CD45RA+ positively selected. Recombination connected TRBV18 to TRBJ2-5; the D region possibly corresponds to TRBD1 (6 bases align). The CDR3: CASSPPVVGTSQETQYF. The bases are TGTGCCAGCTCACCACCGGTTGTGGGGACATCCCAAGAGACCCAGTACTTC.